This T cell receptor beta chain was recorded in a study of shared clonotypes between healthy human individuals. All donors were healthy HIV-negative adults lacking recent acute infections or vaccinations. The split of CD4+ cells yielded CD45RA+ naive and CD45RA-negative memory subsets. About this clone itself: Its specificity is unknown.

TCRdb keeps only in-frame clones here, not all; method: immunoSEQ multiplex PCR. The sample yields 2 million to 2.5 million clones, just under 95% seen once. Overall study results and limits: When compared with the clonotypes that were shared by all four sorted-subset donors, the non-shared clonotypes turned out to have lower generation probabilities.

The sequence derives from a man aged 18 to 35 in good health. Some clones in this sample may be carry-over from other donors' samples. Sample: naive CD4+ T cells from PBMCs. Subset noted: CD45RA+ positively selected.

Written as DNA, the CDR3 is TGTGCCATCAGTGATCACCCAAGCACAGATACGCAGTATTTT. This gives the protein CAISDHPSTDTQYF. The chain recombines TRBV10-3 with TRBJ2-3; D is unclear. CDR3 length: 14 amino acids. Per the germline V gene, CDR1 is ENHRY and CDR2 is SYGVKD. Trimming left V 3 bases short and J 0 bases short, with 7 bases between.